The following is a T cell receptor (beta chain) sequence with its context. Its specificity is unknown. CDR3 length: 16 residues. CDR1 is SGHRS and CDR2 is YFSETQ in the germline V gene. V was trimmed by 0 bases and J by 0 bases, leaving 12 bases between them. By positive magnetic bead selection, CD4+ and CD8+ cells were isolated, and their purity was checked by flow cytometry. Profiled with immunoSEQ multiplex PCR; TCRdb holds only in-frame clones, not every one. The sample shows around 19,000 clones, about four fifths of them seen only once. The sample is drawn from a study of somatic mutations in cytotoxic T cells in rheumatoid arthritis. Whole-study findings and limits: Clonality measured in CD8+ T cells did not differ significantly between rheumatoid arthritis patients and age-matched healthy controls.

This TCR derives from an adult with rheumatoid arthritis. The source material was CD8+ T cells sorted from blood. The chain joins TRBV5-1 to TRBJ1-2, with a tentative D call TRBD1 (5 bases). In nucleotides, the CDR3 is TGCGCCAGCAGCTTGGACTTGGGGGGGACTAACTATGGCTACACCTTC. The encoded protein is CASSLDLGGTNYGYTF.